This T cell receptor beta chain was identified during a study of blood T cell repertoires in COVID-19. Across the study: Acute and convalescent COVID-19 specimens originated in the United States, Italy and Spain. Sources were T cells, B-cell-depleted T cells, or PBMCs; the material itself was cDNA or gDNA.

This CDR3 has 15 amino acids. The V gene's germline CDR1 is LGHDT and CDR2 YNNKEL (reference sequence). Trimming cost V 2 bases and J 5 bases; bases outside gene matches: 6. Study members were between about 18 and 100 years old and lived in 25 or so US regions. Donors were grouped by their self-reported clinical history. The repertoire was sequenced with immunoSEQ multiplex PCR; TCRdb's copy has only in-frame clones and lacks some. The top ten clones hold 1.2% of a sample with around 250,000 clones, 70% to 90% of them seen once. Material: PBMCs or T cells enriched from blood (not recorded which). The sequence came from a woman between 40 and 50 years old with acute COVID-19. The rearrangement joins TRBV3-1 (or the pseudogene TRBV3-2) to TRBJ1-2; 9 bases agree with TRBD1. The CDR3 sequence: CASSQMTGGWYGYTF. CDR3 sequence (DNA): TGTGCCAGCAGCCAAATGACAGGGGGATGGTATGGCTACACCTTC.